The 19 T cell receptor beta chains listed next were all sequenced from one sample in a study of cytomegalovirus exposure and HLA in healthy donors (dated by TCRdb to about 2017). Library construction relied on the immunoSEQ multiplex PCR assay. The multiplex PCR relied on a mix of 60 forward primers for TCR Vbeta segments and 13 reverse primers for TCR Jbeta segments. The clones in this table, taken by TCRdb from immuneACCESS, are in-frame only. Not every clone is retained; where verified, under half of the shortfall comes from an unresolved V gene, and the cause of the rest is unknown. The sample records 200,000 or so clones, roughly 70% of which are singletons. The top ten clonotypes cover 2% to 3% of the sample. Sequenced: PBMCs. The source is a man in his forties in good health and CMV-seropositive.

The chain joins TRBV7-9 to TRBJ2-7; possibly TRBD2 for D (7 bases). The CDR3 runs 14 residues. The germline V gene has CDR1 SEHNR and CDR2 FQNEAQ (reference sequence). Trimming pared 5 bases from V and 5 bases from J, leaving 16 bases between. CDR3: CASSNRRGGDEQYF. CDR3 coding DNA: TGTGCCAGCAGCAACCGGAGGGGGGGCGACGAGCAGTACTTC.

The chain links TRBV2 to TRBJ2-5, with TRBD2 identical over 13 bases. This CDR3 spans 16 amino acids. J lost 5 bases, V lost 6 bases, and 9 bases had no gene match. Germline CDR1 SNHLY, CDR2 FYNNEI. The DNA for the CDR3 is TGTGCCAGCAGCTCGACTAGCGGGGGGCAGAAGGAGACCCAGTACTTC. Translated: CASSSTSGGQKETQYF.

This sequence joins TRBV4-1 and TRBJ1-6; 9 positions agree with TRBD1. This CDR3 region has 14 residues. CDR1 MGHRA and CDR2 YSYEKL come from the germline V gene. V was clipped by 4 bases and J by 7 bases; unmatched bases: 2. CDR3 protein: CASSLGTGNSPLHF. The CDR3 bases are TGCGCCAGCAGCCTAGGGACAGGGAATTCACCCCTCCACTTT.

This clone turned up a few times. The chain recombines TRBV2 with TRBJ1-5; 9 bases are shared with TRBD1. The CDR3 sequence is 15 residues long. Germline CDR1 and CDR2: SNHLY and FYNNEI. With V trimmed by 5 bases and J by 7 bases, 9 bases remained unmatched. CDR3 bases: TGTGCCAGCAGTTCCCGGGACAGGGTTGGGCAGCCCCAGCATTTT. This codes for CASSSRDRVGQPQHF.

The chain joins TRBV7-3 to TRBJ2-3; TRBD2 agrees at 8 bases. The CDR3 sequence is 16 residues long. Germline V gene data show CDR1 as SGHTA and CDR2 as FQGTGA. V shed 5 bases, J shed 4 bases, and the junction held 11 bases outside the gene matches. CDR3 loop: CASSRNGGATPDTQYF. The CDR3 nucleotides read TGTGCCAGCAGCCGTAACGGGGGGGCAACCCCAGATACGCAGTATTTT.

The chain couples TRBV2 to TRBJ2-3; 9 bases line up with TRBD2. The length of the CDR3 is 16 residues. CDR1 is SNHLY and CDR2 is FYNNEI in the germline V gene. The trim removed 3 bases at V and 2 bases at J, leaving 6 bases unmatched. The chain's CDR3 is CASSDPRGGPTDTQYF. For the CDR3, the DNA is TGTGCCAGCAGTGATCCGCGGGGGGGCCCCACAGATACGCAGTATTTT.

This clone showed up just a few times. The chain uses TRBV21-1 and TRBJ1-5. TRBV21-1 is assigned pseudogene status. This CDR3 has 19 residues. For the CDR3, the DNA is TGTGCCAGCAGCAATTGGGGTCAGGACGAGGACTCGCTCAATCAGCCCCAGCATTTT. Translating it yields CASSNWGQDEDSLNQPQHF.

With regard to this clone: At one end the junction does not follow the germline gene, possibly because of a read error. The CDR3 reads CAISDGNQSQHF. The CDR3 nucleotides are TGTGCCATCAGTGATGGCAATCAGTCCCAGCATTTT. The chain links TRBV10-3 to TRBJ1-5; D not certain. Germline assignment: CDR1 ENHRY and CDR2 SYGVKD. The CDR3 runs to 12 residues.

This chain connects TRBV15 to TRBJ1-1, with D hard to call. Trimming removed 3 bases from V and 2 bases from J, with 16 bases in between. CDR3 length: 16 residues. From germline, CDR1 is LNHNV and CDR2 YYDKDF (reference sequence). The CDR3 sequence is CATSSEPLNPNTEAFF. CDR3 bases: TGTGCCACCAGCAGCGAACCCCTAAATCCCAACACTGAAGCTTTCTTT.

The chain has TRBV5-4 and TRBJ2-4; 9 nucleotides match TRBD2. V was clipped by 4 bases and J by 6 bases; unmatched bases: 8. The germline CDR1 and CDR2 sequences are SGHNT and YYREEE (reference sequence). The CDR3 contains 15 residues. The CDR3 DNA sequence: TGTGCCAGCAGCCAGATGGCTAGCGGGGCAAACATTCAGTACTTC. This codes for CASSQMASGANIQYF.

CDR3: CASSTSPRRDRGLVTQYF. The CDR3 DNA reads TGTGCCAGTAGTACCTCCCCCCGGAGGGACAGGGGGCTAGTTACGCAGTATTTT. The chain has TRBV19 and TRBJ2-3; 12 bases match TRBD1. Losses at the gene ends were 4 bases for V and 8 bases for J; bases not matched to a gene: 16. Germline assignment: CDR1 LNHDA and CDR2 SQIVND (reference sequence). The CDR3 runs 18 residues.

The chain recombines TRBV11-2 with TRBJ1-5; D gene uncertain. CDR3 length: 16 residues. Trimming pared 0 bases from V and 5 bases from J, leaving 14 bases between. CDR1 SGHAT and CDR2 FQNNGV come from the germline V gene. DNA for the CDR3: TGTGCCAGCAGCTTAGAAGGAGGGTTGGGTGATCAGCCCCAGCATTTT. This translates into CASSLEGGLGDQPQHF.

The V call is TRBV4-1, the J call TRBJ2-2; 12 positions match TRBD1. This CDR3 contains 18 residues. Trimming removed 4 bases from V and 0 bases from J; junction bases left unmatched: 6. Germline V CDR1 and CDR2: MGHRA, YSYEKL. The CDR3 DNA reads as TGCGCCAGCAGCCCTCTTGGGACAGGGGGCTCGAACACCGGGGAGCTGTTTTTT. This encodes CASSPLGTGGSNTGELFF.

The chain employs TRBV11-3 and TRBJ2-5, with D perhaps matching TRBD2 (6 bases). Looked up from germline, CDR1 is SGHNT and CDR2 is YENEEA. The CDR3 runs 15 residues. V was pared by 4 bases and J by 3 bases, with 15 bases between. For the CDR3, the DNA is TGTGCCAGCAGCTCCCGGAGAGGGGAGGAAGAGACCCAGTACTTC. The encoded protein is CASSSRRGEEETQYF. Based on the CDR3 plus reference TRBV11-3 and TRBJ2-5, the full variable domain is EAGVVQSPRYKIIEKKQPVAFWCNPISGHNTLYWYLQNLGQGPELLIRYENEEAVDDSQLPKDRFSAERLKGVDSTLKIQPAELGDSAVYLCASSSRRGEEETQYFGPGTRLLVL.

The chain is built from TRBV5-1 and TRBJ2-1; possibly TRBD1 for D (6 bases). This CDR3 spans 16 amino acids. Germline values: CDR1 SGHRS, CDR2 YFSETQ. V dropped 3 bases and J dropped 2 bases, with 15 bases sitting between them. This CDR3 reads CASSSFTGSTYNEQFF. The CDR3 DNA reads TGCGCCAGCAGCTCCTTTACAGGGTCGACCTACAATGAGCAGTTCTTC.

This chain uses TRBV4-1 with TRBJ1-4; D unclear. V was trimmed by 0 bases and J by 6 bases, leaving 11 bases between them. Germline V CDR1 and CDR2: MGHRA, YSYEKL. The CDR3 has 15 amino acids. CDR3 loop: CASSQDGVAYEKLFF. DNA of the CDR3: TGCGCCAGCAGCCAAGACGGGGTCGCTTATGAAAAACTGTTTTTT.

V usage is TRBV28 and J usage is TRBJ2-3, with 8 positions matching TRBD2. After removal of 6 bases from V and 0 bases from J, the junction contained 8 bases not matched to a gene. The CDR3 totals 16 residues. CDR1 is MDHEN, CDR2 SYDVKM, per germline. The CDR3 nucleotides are TGTGCCAGCAGAGGCCCAGCGGGGGAGAGCACAGATACGCAGTATTTT. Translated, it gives CASRGPAGESTDTQYF.

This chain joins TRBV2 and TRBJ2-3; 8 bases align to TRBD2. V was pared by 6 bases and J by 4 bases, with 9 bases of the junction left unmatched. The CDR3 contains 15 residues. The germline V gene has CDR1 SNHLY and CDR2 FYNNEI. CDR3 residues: CASRPTSVGADTQYF. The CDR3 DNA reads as TGTGCCAGCAGGCCGACTAGCGTTGGCGCAGATACGCAGTATTTT. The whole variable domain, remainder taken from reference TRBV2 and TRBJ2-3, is EPEVTQTPSHQVTQMGQEVILRCVPISNHLYFYWYRQILGQKVEFLVSFYNNEISEKSEIFDDQFSVERPDGSNFTLKIRSTKLEDSAMYFCASRPTSVGADTQYFGPGTRLTVL.

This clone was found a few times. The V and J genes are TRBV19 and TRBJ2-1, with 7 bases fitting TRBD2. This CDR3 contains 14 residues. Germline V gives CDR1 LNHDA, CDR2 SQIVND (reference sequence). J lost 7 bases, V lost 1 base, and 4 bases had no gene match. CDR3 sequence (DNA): TGTGCCAGTAGTATAGCTAGCGGTGGGAATGAGCAGTTCTTC. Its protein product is CASSIASGGNEQFF.